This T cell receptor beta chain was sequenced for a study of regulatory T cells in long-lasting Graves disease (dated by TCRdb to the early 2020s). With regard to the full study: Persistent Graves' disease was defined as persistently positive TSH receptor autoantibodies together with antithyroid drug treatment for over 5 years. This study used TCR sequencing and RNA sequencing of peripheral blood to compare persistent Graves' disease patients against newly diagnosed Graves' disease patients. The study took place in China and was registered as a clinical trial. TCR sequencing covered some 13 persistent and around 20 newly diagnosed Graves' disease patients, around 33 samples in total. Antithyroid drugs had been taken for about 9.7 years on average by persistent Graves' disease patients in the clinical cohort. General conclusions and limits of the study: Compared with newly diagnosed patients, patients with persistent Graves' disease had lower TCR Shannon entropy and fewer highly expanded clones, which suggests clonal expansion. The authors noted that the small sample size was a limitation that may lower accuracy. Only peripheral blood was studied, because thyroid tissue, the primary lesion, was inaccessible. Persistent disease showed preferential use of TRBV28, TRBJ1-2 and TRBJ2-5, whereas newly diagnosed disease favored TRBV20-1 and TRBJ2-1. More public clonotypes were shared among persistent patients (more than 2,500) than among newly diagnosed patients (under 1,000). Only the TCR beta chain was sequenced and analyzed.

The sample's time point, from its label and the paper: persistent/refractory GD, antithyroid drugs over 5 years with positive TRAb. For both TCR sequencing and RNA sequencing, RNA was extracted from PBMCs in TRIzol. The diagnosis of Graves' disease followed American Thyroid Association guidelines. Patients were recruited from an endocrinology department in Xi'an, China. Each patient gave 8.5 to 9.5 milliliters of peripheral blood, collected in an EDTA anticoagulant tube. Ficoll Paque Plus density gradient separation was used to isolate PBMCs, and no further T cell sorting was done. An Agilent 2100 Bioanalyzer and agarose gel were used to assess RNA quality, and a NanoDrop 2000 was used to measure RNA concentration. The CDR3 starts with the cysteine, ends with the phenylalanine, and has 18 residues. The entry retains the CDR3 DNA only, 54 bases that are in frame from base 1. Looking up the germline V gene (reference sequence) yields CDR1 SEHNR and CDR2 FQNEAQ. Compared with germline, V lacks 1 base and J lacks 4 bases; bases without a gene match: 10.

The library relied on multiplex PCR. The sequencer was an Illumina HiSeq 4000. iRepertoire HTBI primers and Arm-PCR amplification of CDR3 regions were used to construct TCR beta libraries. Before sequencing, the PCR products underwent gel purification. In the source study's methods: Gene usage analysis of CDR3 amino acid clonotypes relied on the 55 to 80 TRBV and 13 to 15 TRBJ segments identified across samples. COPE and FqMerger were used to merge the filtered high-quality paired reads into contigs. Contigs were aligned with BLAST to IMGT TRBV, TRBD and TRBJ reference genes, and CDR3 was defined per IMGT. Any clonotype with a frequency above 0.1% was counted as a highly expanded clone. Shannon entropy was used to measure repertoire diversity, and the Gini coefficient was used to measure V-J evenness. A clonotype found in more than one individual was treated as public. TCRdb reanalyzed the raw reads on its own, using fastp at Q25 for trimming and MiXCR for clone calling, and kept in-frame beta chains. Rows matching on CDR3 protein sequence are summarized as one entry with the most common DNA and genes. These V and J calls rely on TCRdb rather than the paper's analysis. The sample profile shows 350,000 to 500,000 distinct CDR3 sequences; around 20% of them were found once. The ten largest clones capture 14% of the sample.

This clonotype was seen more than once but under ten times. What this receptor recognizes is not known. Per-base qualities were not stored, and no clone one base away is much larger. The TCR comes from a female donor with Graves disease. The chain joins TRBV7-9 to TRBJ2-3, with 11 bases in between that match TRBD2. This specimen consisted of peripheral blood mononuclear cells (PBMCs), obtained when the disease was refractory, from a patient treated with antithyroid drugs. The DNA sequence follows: TGTGCCAGCAGCTTAGTCCAAACTAGCGGGAGTAGCGCAGATACGCAGTATTTT. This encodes CASSLVQTSGSSADTQYF. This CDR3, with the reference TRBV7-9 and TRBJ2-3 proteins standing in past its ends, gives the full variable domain DTGVSQNPRHKITKRGQNVTFRCDPISEHNRLYWYRQTLGQGPEFLTYFQNEAQLEKSRLLSDRFSAERPKGSFSTLEIQRTEQGDSAMYLCASSLVQTSGSSADTQYFGPGTRLTVL.